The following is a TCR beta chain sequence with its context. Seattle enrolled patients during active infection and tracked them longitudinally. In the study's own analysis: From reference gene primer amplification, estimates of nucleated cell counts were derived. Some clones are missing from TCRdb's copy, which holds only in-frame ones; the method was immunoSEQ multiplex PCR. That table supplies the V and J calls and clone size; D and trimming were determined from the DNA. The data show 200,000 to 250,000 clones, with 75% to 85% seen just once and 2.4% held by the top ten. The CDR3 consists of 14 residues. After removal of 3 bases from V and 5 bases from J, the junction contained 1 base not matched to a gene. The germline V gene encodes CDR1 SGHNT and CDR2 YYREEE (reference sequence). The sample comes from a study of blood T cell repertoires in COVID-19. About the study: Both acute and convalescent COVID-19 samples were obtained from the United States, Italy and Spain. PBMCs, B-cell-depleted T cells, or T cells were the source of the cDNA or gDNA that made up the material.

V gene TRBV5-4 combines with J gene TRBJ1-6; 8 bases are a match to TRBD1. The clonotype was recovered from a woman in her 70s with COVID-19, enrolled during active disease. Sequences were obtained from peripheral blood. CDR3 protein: CASSWTGNNSPLHF. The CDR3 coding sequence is TGTGCCAGCAGCTGGACAGGGAATAATTCACCCCTCCACTTT.